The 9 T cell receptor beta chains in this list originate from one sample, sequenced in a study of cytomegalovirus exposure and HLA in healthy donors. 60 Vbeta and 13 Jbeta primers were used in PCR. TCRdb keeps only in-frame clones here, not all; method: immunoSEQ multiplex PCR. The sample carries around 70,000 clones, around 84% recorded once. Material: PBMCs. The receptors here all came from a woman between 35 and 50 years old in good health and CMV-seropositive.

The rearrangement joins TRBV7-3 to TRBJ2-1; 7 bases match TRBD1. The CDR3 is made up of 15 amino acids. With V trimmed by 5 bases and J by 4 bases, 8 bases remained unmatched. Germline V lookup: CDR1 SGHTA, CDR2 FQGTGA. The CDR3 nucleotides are TGTGCCAGCAGCCCCCCGGGACAGCTATACAATGAGCAGTTCTTC. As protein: CASSPPGQLYNEQFF.

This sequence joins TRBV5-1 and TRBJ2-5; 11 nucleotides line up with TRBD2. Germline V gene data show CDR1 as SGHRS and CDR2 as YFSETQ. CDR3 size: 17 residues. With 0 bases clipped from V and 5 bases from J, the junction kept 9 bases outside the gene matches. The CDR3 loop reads CASSLVLAGGQSETQYF. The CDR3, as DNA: TGCGCCAGCAGCTTGGTGCTAGCGGGGGGCCAATCCGAGACCCAGTACTTC.

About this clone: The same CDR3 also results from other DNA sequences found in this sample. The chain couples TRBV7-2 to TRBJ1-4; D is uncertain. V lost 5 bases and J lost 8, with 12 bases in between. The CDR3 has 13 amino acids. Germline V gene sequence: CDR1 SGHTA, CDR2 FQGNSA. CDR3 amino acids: CASSPQRGEKLFF. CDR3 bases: TGTGCCAGCAGCCCCCAGCGTGGGGAAAAACTGTTTTTT.

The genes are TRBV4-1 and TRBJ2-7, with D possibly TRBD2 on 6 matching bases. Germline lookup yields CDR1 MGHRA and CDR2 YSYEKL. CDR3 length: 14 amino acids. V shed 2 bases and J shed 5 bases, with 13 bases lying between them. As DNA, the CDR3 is TGCGCCAGCAGCCAATCACTAGCAAACGACGAGCAGTACTTC. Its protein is CASSQSLANDEQYF.

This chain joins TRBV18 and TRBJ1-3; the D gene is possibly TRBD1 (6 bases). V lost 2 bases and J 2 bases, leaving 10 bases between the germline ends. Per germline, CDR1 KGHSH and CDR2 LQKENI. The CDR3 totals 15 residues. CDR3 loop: CASSPMGAPGNTIYF. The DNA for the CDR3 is TGTGCCAGCTCACCAATGGGGGCGCCTGGAAACACCATATATTTT.

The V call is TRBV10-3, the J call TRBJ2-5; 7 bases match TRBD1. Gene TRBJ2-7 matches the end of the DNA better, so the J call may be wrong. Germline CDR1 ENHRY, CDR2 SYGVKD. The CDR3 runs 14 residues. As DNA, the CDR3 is TGTGCCATCAGTTTCGGGACAGAGACCTACGAGCAGTACTTC. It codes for CAISFGTETYEQYF.

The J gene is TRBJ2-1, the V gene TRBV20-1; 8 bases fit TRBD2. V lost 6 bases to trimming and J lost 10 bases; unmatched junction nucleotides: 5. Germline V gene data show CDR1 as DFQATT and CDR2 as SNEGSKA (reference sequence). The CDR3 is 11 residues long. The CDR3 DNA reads TGCAGTGCCGGGGGGGCCTGGGAGCAGTTCTTC. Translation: CSAGGAWEQFF.

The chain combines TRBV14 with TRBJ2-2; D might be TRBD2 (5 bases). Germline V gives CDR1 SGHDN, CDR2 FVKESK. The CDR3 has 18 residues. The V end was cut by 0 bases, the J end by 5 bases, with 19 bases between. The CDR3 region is CASSQDQLVQKETGELFF. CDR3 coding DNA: TGTGCCAGCAGCCAAGATCAACTAGTTCAGAAAGAAACCGGGGAGCTGTTTTTT.

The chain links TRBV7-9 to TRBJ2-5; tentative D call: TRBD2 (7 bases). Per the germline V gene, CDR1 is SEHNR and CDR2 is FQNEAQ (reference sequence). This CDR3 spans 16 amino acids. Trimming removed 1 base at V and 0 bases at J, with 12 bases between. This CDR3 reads CASSLERGGHQETQYF. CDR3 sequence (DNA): TGTGCCAGCAGCTTAGAAAGGGGGGGTCACCAAGAGACCCAGTACTTC. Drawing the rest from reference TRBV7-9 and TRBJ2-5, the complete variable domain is DTGVSQNPRHKITKRGQNVTFRCDPISEHNRLYWYRQTLGQGPEFLTYFQNEAQLEKSRLLSDRFSAERPKGSFSTLEIQRTEQGDSAMYLCASSLERGGHQETQYFGPGTRLLVL.